This is a list of T cell receptor beta chains from one sample in a study of T-cell reconstitution after alpha-beta-depleted transplantation in children. TCRdb re-called the PCR reads through MiXCR, storing one row per CDR3 protein. The sample holds some 500,000 distinct CDR3 sequences; around 18% are singletons and the top ten take over 3%. The input for sequencing was PBMCs from the stem cell graft donor, taken from the stem cell graft. The receptors derive from a human donor who donated a stem cell graft to a child with acute lymphoblastic leukemia. Each CDR3 is given with its conserved first and last residue. The D gene is left open where the match is weak. Clone size is not always given. Where it is, it says once, few, many or a class for expanded clones.

many	TRBV6-1	-	TRBJ2-7	TGTGCCAGCAGTGAGGACAGCTCCTACGAGCAGTACTTC	CASSEDSSYEQYF
few	TRBV25-1	-	TRBJ2-7	TGTGCCAGCAGTGAGCGGGCACACTCCTACGAGCAGTACTTC	CASSERAHSYEQYF
-	TRBV24-1	-	TRBJ2-3	TGTGCCACCAGTGATCCGAACCACTCAGATACGCAGTATTTT	CATSDPNHSDTQYF
-	TRBV5-1	TRBD2	TRBJ2-1	TGCGCCAGCAGCTTACCCGGACTAGCGGGAGGGAATGAGCAGTTCTTC	CASSLPGLAGGNEQFF
few	TRBV6-1	-	TRBJ1-6	TGTGCCAGCAGTCCAAAGGGCCCTGGGGTTTCACCCCTCCACTTT	CASSPKGPGVSPLHF
-	TRBV27	TRBD2	TRBJ2-7	TGTGCCAGCAGTTCATTAGCGGGCTACGAGCAGTACTTC	CASSSLAGYEQYF
few	TRBV5-1	TRBD2	TRBJ2-1	TGCGCCAGCAGCCAAATAGCGGGCTCCTACAATGAGCAGTTCTTC	CASSQIAGSYNEQFF
-	TRBV6-5	-	TRBJ2-5	TGTGCCAGCAGTTACACACACCACAGATGGTACCAAGAGACCCAGTACTTC	CASSYTHHRWYQETQYF
-	TRBV18	TRBD1	TRBJ2-7	TGTGCCAGCTCACCCCCGACAGGGAGCTCCTACGAGCAGTACTTC	CASSPPTGSSYEQYF
few	TRBV6-1	-	TRBJ2-1	TGTGCCAGCAGCGGCCGGGACTTAGGATACAATGAGCAGTTCTTC	CASSGRDLGYNEQFF
-	TRBV5-1	-	TRBJ2-4	TGCGCCAGCAGCTCAGGAGGGGGGACCAGCATTCAGTACTTC	CASSSGGGTSIQYF
few	TRBV29-1	-	TRBJ1-1	TGCAGCGCAGGCCTCTTTTTCTTT	CSAGLFFF
few	TRBV29-1	-	TRBJ2-2	TGCAGCGTTATGTGGGAGGCCGCCCTGTTTTTT	CSVMWEAALFF
few	TRBV7-8	-	TRBJ1-3	TGTGCCAGCAGCTTATGGGCCCAGGGAAACACCATATATTTT	CASSLWAQGNTIYF
few	TRBV5-1	TRBD2	TRBJ2-5	TGCGCCAGCAGCTTGGCCGTAGCGGGAGGATCTTGGGAAGAGACCCAGTACTTC	CASSLAVAGGSWEETQYF
-	TRBV20-1	TRBD1	TRBJ1-5	TGCAGTGCCACAAGGACAGGGGCCGCGGAGCAGCCCCAGCATTTT	CSATRTGAAEQPQHF
few	TRBV12-3/TRBV12-4	TRBD1	TRBJ1-5	TGTGCCAGCAGTCCCCCGGAGACAGGGTTGTCCAATCAGCCCCAGCATTTT	CASSPPETGLSNQPQHF
-	TRBV7-2	-	TRBJ2-5	TGTGCCAGCAGCTTTTATGAAGAGACCCAGTACTTC	CASSFYEETQYF
-	TRBV29-1	-	TRBJ2-1	TGCAGCGTTGAAGATATTATGGAGATCTCCTACAATGAGCAGTTCTTC	CSVEDIMEISYNEQFF
-	TRBV4-2	TRBD2	TRBJ2-2	TGTGCCAGCAGCCCACCAGCGGGAGAGAACACCGGGGAGCTGTTTTTT	CASSPPAGENTGELFF
-	TRBV3-1	-	TRBJ1-5	TGTGCCAGCAGCCAAGTTGGAGGGGACCAGCCCCAGCATTTT	CASSQVGGDQPQHF
few	TRBV7-9	TRBD2	TRBJ2-7	TGTGCCAGCAGCTTAGCGTACGGGACTAGCAGCGACGAGCAGTACTTC	CASSLAYGTSSDEQYF
-	TRBV7-3	-	TRBJ2-6	TGTGCCAGCAGCCAAATGATCTCAGTCTCTGGGGCCAACGTCCTGACTTTC	CASSQMISVSGANVLTF
-	TRBV7-9	-	TRBJ2-7	TGTGCCAGCAGCCCCCAAGGGCAGAGGGGCGAGCAGTACTTC	CASSPQGQRGEQYF
-	TRBV4-1	TRBD1	TRBJ2-5	TGCGCCAGCAGCCAGACCCCGACCGGGACAGGACCTTGGGAGACCCAGTACTTC	CASSQTPTGTGPWETQYF
-	TRBV5-1	-	TRBJ2-2	TGCGCCAGCAGCTTGGTGCAGGGTGCGAGCACCGGGGAGCTGTTTTTT	CASSLVQGASTGELFF
-	TRBV20-1	TRBD2	TRBJ2-4	TGCAGTGCTAGGCCGACTAGCGGGATTTCAGCCAAAAACATTCAGTACTTC	CSARPTSGISAKNIQYF
few	TRBV5-1	TRBD1	TRBJ2-7	TGCGCCAGCAGCAAGGGACAGGCCTACGAGCAGTACTTC	CASSKGQAYEQYF
few	TRBV19	-	TRBJ2-1	TGTGCCAGTAGTATTGGGATGGAGCAGTTCTTC	CASSIGMEQFF
-	TRBV7-8	-	TRBJ2-5	TGTGCCAGCTCCCGCCCACAGCGGGCTTACGGGGAGACCCAGTACTTC	CASSRPQRAYGETQYF
few	TRBV6-1	-	TRBJ1-1	TGTGCCAGCAGTGAAACGGGGAGAGCTGAAGCTTTCTTT	CASSETGRAEAFF
-	TRBV4-1	-	TRBJ1-5	TGCGCCAGCAGCCAAGACCGCTTTAGCAATCAGCCCCAGCATTTT	CASSQDRFSNQPQHF
few	TRBV11-2	TRBD2	TRBJ2-1	TGTGCCAGCAGCTTAGATCAATTGGGGGTAGCGGGAGGGCGGAATGAGCAGTTCTTC	CASSLDQLGVAGGRNEQFF